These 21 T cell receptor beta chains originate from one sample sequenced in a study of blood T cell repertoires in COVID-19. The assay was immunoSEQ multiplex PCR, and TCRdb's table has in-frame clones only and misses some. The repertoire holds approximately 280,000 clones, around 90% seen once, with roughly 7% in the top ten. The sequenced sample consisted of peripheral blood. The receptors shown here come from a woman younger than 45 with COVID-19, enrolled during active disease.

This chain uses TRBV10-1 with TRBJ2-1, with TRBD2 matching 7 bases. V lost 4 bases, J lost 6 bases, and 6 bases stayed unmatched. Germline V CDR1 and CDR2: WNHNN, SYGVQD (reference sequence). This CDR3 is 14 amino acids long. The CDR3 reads CASSVGGSTNEQFF. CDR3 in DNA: TGCGCCAGCAGTGTTGGCGGGAGTACCAATGAGCAGTTCTTC.

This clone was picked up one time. The CDR3 loop reads CASRDRQYEKLFF. The CDR3 nucleotides are TGTGCCAGCAGGGACAGGCAGTACGAAAAACTGTTTTTT. V and J are TRBV2 and TRBJ1-4; 7 nucleotides agree with TRBD1. The CDR3 is 13 amino acids. Trimming at V came to 6 bases and at J to 8 bases, leaving 6 bases not matched to a gene. Germline-derived CDR1 and CDR2 are SNHLY and FYNNEI.

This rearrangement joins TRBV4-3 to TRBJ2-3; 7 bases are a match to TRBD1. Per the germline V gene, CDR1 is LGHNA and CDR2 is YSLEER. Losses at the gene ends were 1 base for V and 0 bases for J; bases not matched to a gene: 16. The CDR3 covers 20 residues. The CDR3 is CASSQVRQGVGVSSTDTQYF. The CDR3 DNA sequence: TGCGCCAGCAGCCAAGTACGACAGGGAGTTGGGGTCTCTAGCACAGATACGCAGTATTTT.

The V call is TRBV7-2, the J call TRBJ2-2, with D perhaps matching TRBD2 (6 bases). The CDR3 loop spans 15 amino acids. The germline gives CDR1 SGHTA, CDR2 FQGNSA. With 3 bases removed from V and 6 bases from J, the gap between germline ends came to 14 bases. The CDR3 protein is CASSFLEGRPGELFF. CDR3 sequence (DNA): TGTGCCAGCAGCTTCCTGGAGGGTAGGCCCGGGGAGCTGTTTTTT.

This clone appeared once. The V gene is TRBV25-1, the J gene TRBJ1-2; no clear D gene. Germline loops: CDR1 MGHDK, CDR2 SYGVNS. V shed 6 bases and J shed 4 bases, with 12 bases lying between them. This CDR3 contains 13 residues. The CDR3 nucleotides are TGTGCCAGCAGGTTCGGCGCAGGCTATGGCTACACCTTC. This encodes CASRFGAGYGYTF.

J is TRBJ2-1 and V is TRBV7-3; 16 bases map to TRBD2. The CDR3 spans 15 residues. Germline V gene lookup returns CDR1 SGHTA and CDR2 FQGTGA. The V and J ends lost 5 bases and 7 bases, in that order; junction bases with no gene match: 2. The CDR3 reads CASSGGLAGGNEQFF. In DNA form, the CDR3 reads TGTGCCAGCAGCGGGGGACTAGCGGGAGGGAATGAGCAGTTCTTC.

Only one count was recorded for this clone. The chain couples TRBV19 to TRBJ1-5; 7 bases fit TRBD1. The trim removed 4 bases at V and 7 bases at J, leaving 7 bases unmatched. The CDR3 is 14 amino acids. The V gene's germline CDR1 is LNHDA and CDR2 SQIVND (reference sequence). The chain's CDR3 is CASSNPQGFQPQHF. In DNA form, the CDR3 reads TGTGCCAGTAGTAACCCACAGGGGTTCCAGCCCCAGCATTTT. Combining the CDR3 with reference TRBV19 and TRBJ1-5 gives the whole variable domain DGGITQSPKYLFRKEGQNVTLSCEQNLNHDAMYWYRQDPGQGLRLIYYSQIVNDFQKGDIAEGYSVSREKKESFPLTVTSAQKNPTAFYLCASSNPQGFQPQHFGDGTRLSIL.

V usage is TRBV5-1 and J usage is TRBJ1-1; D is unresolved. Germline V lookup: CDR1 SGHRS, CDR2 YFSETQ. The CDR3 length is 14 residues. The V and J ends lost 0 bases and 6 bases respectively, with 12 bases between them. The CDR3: CASSLESGLSEAFF. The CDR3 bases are TGCGCCAGCAGCTTGGAATCCGGGTTGTCTGAAGCTTTCTTT.

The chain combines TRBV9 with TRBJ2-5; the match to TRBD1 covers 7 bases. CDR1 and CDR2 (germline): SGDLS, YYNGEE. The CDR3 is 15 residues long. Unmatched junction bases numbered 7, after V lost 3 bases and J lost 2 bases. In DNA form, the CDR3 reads TGTGCCAGCAGCGCTCACGGGACAGATCAAGAGACCCAGTACTTC. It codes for CASSAHGTDQETQYF.

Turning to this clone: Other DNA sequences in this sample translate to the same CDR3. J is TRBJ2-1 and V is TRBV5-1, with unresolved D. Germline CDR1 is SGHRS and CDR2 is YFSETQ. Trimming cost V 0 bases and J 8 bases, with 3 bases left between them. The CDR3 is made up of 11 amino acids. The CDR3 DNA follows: TGCGCCAGCAGCTTGGCGGATGAGCAGTTCTTC. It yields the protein CASSLADEQFF.

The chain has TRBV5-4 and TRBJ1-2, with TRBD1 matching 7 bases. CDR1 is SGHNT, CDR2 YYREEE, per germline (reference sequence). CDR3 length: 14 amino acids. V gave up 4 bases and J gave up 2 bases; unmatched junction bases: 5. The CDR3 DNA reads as TGTGCCAGCAGCCTACAGGGGACCAACTATGGCTACACCTTC. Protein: CASSLQGTNYGYTF.

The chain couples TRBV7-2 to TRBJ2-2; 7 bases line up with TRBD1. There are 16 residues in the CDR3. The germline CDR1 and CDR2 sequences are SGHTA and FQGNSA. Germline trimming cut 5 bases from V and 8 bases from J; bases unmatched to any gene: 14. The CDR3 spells CASSPGTAETLGELFF. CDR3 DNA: TGTGCCAGCAGCCCCGGGACAGCGGAGACATTAGGGGAGCTGTTTTTT.

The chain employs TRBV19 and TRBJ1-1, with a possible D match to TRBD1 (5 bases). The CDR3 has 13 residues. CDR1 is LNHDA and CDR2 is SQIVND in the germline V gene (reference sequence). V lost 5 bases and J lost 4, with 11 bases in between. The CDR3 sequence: CASSAQGGTEAFF. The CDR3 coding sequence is TGTGCCAGTAGTGCTCAGGGAGGCACTGAAGCTTTCTTT.

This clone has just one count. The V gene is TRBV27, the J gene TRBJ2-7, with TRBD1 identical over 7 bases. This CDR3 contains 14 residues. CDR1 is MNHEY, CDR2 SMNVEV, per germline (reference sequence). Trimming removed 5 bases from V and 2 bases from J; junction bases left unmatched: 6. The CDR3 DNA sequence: TGTGCCAGCAGTGGGGGACAGTTCCCCTACGAGCAGTACTTC. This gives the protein CASSGGQFPYEQYF.

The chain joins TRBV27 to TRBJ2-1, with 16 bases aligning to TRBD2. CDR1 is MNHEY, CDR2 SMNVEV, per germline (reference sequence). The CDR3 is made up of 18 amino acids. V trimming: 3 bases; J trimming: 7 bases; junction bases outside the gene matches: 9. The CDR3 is CASSFMGLAGGRRNEQFF. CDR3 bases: TGTGCCAGCAGTTTCATGGGACTAGCGGGAGGGAGACGGAATGAGCAGTTCTTC.

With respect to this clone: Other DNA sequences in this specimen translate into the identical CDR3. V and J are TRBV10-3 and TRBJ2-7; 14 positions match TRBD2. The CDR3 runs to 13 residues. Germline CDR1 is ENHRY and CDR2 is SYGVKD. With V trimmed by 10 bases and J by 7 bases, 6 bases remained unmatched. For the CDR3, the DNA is TGTGCCAGCGGGACTAGCGGGAGTTATGAGCAGTACTTC. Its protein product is CASGTSGSYEQYF.

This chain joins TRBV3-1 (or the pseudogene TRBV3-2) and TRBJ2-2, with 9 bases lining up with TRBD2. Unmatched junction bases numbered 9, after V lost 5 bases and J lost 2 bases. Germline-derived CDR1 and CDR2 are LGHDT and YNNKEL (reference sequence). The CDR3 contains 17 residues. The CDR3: CASSLRRGGANTGELFF. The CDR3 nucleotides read TGTGCCAGCAGCTTGAGACGCGGGGGGGCTAACACCGGGGAGCTGTTTTTT.

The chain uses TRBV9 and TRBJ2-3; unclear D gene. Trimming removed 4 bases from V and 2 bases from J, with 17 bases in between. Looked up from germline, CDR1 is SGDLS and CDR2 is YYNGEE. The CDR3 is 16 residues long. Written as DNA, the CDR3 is TGTGCCAGCAGCCCGCTCTCCCACGCACTCACAGATACGCAGTATTTT. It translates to CASSPLSHALTDTQYF.

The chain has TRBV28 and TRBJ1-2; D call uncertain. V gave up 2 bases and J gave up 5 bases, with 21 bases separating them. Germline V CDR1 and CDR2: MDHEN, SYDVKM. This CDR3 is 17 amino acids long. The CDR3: CASSLNLLRLAPYGYTF. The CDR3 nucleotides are TGTGCCAGCAGTTTAAATCTGCTGCGTCTCGCCCCTTATGGCTACACCTTC.

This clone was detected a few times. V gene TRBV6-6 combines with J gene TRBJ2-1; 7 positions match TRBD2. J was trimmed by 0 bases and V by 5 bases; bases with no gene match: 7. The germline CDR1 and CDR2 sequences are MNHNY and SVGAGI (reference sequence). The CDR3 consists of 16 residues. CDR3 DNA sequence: TGTGCCAGCAGTCGACTAGCCCAGAGCTCCTACAATGAGCAGTTCTTC. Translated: CASSRLAQSSYNEQFF.

Written as DNA, the CDR3 is TGTGCCAGCAGGACAGGGGGCCGCTACTCCTACAATGAGCAGTTCTTC. Its translation: CASRTGGRYSYNEQFF. This chain connects TRBV28 to TRBJ2-1; 10 bases line up with TRBD1. The CDR3 spans 16 residues. V gave up 6 bases and J gave up 0 bases; unmatched junction bases: 5. Germline CDR1 and CDR2: MDHEN and SYDVKM.